This is a list of T cell receptor beta chains from one sample in a study of T cells in Graves' hyperthyroidism and ophthalmopathy. TCRdb reprocessed the multiplex PCR reads with MiXCR, giving one entry per CDR3 protein. This sample has 500,000 to 600,000 distinct CDR3 sequences, with about 20% found just once. The sample comprised blood. These receptor sequences come from a man aged 40-50 years with Graves' ophthalmopathy. Each CDR3 is given with its conserved first and last residue. The D gene is left open where the match is weak. The size entry is marked missing in some rows and otherwise reads once, few, many or a size class.

TRBV4-1	TRBJ2-7	.	few	CASSQDQGHHHEQYF	TGCGCCAGCAGCCAAGATCAGGGACACCACCACGAGCAGTACTTC
TRBV7-2	TRBJ1-6	.	.	CASSLQTGTINSPLHF	TGTGCCAGCAGCTTACAGACAGGCACGATTAATTCACCCCTCCACTTT
TRBV5-6	TRBJ2-1	TRBD2	few	CASSFPTSGSRGEQFF	TGTGCCAGCAGCTTTCCCACTAGCGGGAGTCGGGGTGAGCAGTTCTTC
TRBV18	TRBJ2-5	.	few	CASSPRRDSPRTQYF	TGTGCCAGCTCACCAAGGAGGGACAGCCCCCGGACCCAGTACTTC
TRBV30	TRBJ1-1	.	many	CAWSVLGATEAFF	TGTGCCTGGAGTGTACTAGGGGCGACTGAAGCTTTCTTT
TRBV6-2/TRBV6-3	TRBJ2-2	TRBD2	once	CASSHGGVGELFF	TGTGCCAGCAGCCACGGGGGGGTAGGGGAGCTGTTTTTT
TRBV14	TRBJ2-7	.	few	CASSQDLGLGHEQYF	TGTGCCAGCAGCCAAGATTTAGGTCTGGGCCACGAGCAGTACTTC
TRBV6-4	TRBJ2-7	TRBD2	.	CASSYAPGLAGGYGTYEQYF	TGTGCCAGCAGTTACGCGCCGGGACTAGCGGGAGGGTACGGGACCTACGAGCAGTACTTC
TRBV6-5	TRBJ2-1	.	many	CASSYRDTYPYNEQFF	TGTGCCAGCAGTTACAGGGACACCTATCCCTACAATGAGCAGTTCTTC
TRBV2	TRBJ1-2	.	few	CASSESVISDGYTF	TGTGCCAGCAGTGAATCTGTAATCTCGGATGGCTACACCTTC
TRBV5-1	TRBJ2-7	.	.	CASSLEPRASYEQYF	TGCGCCAGCAGCTTAGAACCACGAGCTTCCTACGAGCAGTACTTC
TRBV7-2	TRBJ2-1	.	many	CASSPGTPLYNEQFF	TGTGCCAGCAGCCCAGGGACCCCTTTGTACAATGAGCAGTTCTTC
TRBV28	TRBJ2-6	.	many	CASSSISGANVLTF	TGTGCCAGCAGTTCCATCTCTGGGGCCAACGTCCTGACTTTC
TRBV4-3	TRBJ2-7	.	few	CASSQDSSRQGQYEQYF	TGCGCCAGCAGCCAAGATTCTAGTCGGCAGGGCCAATACGAGCAGTACTTC
TRBV12-3/TRBV12-4	TRBJ1-1	.	many	CASSLRVVEAFF	TGTGCCAGCTCCCTTCGGGTTGTTGAAGCTTTCTTT
TRBV3-1	TRBJ2-5	.	once	CASIQVGIGETQYF	TGTGCCAGCATCCAAGTAGGGATCGGGGAGACCCAGTACTTC
TRBV15	TRBJ1-3	.	.	CATSRVSVNLRNTIYF	TGTGCCACCAGCAGAGTGTCGGTCAACTTAAGAAACACCATATATTTT
TRBV5-1	TRBJ2-3	.	many	CASSLDKADTQYF	TGCGCCAGCAGCTTGGATAAGGCAGATACGCAGTATTTT
TRBV28	TRBJ1-5	.	.	CASFPPGAANQPQHF	TGTGCCAGCTTTCCCCCAGGGGCCGCCAATCAGCCCCAGCATTTT
TRBV12-3/TRBV12-4	TRBJ2-1	TRBD1	.	CASSSSDRVDNEQFF	TGTGCCAGCAGTTCCTCGGACAGGGTCGACAATGAGCAGTTCTTC
TRBV7-2	TRBJ2-7	TRBD2	many	CASSLMPGLAATEQYF	TGTGCCAGCAGTCTAATGCCGGGACTAGCGGCTACCGAGCAGTACTTC